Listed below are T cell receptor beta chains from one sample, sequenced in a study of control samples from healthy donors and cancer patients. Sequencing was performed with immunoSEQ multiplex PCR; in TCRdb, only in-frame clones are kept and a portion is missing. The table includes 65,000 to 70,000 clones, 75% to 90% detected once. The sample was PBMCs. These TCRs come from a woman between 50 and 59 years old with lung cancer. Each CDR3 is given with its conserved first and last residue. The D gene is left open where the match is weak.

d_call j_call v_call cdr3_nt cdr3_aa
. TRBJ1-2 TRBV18 TGTGCCAGCTCACGAAATCCTGGTTCCTATGGCTACACCTTC CASSRNPGSYGYTF
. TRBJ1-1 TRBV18 TGTGCCAGCTCCGAAATGGGGCAGGGGACTGAAGCTTTCTTT CASSEMGQGTEAFF
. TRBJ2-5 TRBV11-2 TGTGCCAGCAGCTTGGGGCCTCGGCAAGAGACCCAGTACTTC CASSLGPRQETQYF
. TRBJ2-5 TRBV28 TGTGCCAGCAGTTTAAGGGGTCGAGAGACCCAGTACTTC CASSLRGRETQYF
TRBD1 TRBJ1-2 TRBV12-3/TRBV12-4 TGTGCCAGCAGAGCAGGGGGCTATGGCTACACCTTC CASRAGGYGYTF
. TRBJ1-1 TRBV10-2 TGCGCCAGCAGTGAGGGGGGTTCGATGAACACTGAAGCTTTCTTT CASSEGGSMNTEAFF
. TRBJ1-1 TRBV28 TGTGCCAGCAGTGGGCGGGATGAAGCTTTCTTT CASSGRDEAFF
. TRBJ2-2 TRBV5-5 TGTGCCAGCAGCTTGGGGGAGGGGGAGCTGTTTTTT CASSLGEGELFF
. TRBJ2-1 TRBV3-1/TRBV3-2 TGTGCCAGCAGCTGGGGGACCAATGAGCAGTTCTTC CASSWGTNEQFF
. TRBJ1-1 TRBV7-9 TGTGCCAGCAGCCCCGGGGTTGAAGCTTTCTTT CASSPGVEAFF
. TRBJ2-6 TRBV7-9 TGTGCCAGCAGCCTTGGGACAAGTGGGGCCAACGTCCTGACTTTC CASSLGTSGANVLTF
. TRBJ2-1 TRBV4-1 TGCGCCAGCAGCCCGCAGGGGAATGAGCAGTTCTTC CASSPQGNEQFF
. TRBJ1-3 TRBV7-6 TGTGCCAGCAGCTTACGTATTGGGGGGAGCTCTGGAAACACCATATATTTT CASSLRIGGSSGNTIYF
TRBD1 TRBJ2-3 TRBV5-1 TGCGCCAGCAGTCAGGACAGGGGGCAAGATACGCAGTATTTT CASSQDRGQDTQYF
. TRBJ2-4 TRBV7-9 TGTGCCAGCAGCTTGACAGATCTCTGGGCCAAAAACATTCAGTACTTC CASSLTDLWAKNIQYF
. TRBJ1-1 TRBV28 TGTGCCAGCAGTTTAGGGGGTCCAGGGAACACTGAAGCTTTCTTT CASSLGGPGNTEAFF
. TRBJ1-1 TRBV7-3 TGTGCCAGCAGCGAACAGGGTCGGGACACTGAAGCTTTCTTT CASSEQGRDTEAFF
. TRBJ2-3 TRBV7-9 TGTGCCAGCAGCTTAACTCCGGCCAGTACTAGCACAGATACGCAGTATTTT CASSLTPASTSTDTQYF
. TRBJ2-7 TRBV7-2 TGTGCCAGCAGCGGCCAACAGGGTAACGAGCAGTACTTC CASSGQQGNEQYF
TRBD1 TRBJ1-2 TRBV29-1 TGCAGCGTTGAAGGGACAGGGAAATCAGCGAGTGGCTACACCTTC CSVEGTGKSASGYTF
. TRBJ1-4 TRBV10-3 TGTGCCATCAGTGAGAGGGCAGATATCCCTAATGAAAAACTGTTTTTT CAISERADIPNEKLFF
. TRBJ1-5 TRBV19 TGTGCCAGTAGGGCCCGCCGTAGGGCAAGCAATCAGCCCCAGCATTTT CASRARRRASNQPQHF
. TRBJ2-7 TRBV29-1 TGCAGCGTTGAGGGCGGGTTGAACGAGCAGTACTTC CSVEGGLNEQYF
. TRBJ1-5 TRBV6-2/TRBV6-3 TGTGCCAGCAGTAACATAGGACACCCTAGCAATCAGCCCCAGCATTTT CASSNIGHPSNQPQHF
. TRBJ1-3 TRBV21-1 TGTGCCAGCAGCAAAGCTAGACAGGAGGACTCTGGAAACACCATATATTTT CASSKARQEDSGNTIYF
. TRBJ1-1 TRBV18 TGTGCCAGCTCACCAGGGGGCGGGAGAAACACTGAAGCTTTCTTT CASSPGGGRNTEAFF
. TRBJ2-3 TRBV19 TGTGCCAGTAGGGAGTTCGGTGGAGGCACAGATACGCAGTATTTT CASREFGGGTDTQYF
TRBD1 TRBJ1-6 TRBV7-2 TGTGCCAGCGGCCCGGCCGGGACAGATAATTCACCCCTCCACTTT CASGPAGTDNSPLHF
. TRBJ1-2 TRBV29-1 TGCAGCGTTAATGACTACAGCTCTAACTATGGCTACACCTTC CSVNDYSSNYGYTF
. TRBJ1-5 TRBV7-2 TGTGCCAGCAGCTTAGAACTACCTCAGCCCCAGCATTTT CASSLELPQPQHF
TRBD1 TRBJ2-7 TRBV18 TGTGCCAGCTCATCCTCTCTAGACAGGGTAGACGAGCAGTACTTC CASSSSLDRVDEQYF